This note documents a single T cell receptor (beta chain) sequence. Data came from immunoSEQ multiplex PCR; TCRdb stores just in-frame clones and leaves some out. This table holds approximately 310,000 clones, about nine tenths found once. The data originate from a study of blood T cell repertoires in COVID-19. The overall study: Sites in the United States, Italy and Spain provided acute and convalescent COVID-19 samples. T cells, B-cell-depleted T cells, or PBMCs provided the cDNA or gDNA that served as material.

The receptor was isolated from a man aged 50 to 60 with active or convalescent COVID-19. What was sequenced was peripheral blood.

The CDR3 coding sequence is TGCGCCAGCAGCTTGGCTGGACACGTGAACACTGAAGCTTTCTTT. Translating it yields CASSLAGHVNTEAFF. V is TRBV5-1 and J is TRBJ1-1; a possible D gene is TRBD1 (5 bases). Trimming pared 0 bases from V and 0 bases from J, leaving 9 bases between. Germline CDR1 is SGHRS and CDR2 is YFSETQ. The CDR3 is 15 amino acids.